The 32 T cell receptor beta chains in this list originate from one sample, sequenced in a study of cytomegalovirus exposure and HLA in healthy donors. Repertoires were generated with immunoSEQ multiplex PCR, while TCRdb's copy carries only in-frame clones and drops some. The sample records roughly 330,000 clones, 87% being singletons. The specimen was PBMCs. Source of these receptors: a woman in her thirties in good health and CMV-seropositive.

The chain combines TRBV15 with TRBJ2-6; D is possibly TRBD2 (6 bases). V lost 8 bases, J lost 2 bases, and 10 bases lay in between. The CDR3 length is 14 residues. The germline gives CDR1 LNHNV, CDR2 YYDKDF (reference sequence). The CDR3 nucleotides read TGTGCCACCCGGGCGGGGACTGGGGCCAACGTCCTGACTTTC. It is translated as CATRAGTGANVLTF.

The chain combines TRBV25-1 with TRBJ2-2, with TRBD2 identical over 11 bases. The trim removed 3 bases at V and 1 base at J, leaving 4 bases unmatched. The CDR3 has 17 residues. The germline CDR1 and CDR2 sequences are MGHDK and SYGVNS. CDR3 DNA: TGTGCCAGCAGTGAGTCCGGACTAGCGGGGAACACCGGGGAGCTGTTTTTT. It yields the protein CASSESGLAGNTGELFF.

The chain links TRBV7-9 to TRBJ2-5; D possibly corresponds to TRBD2 (6 bases). This CDR3 region has 17 residues. Germline assignment: CDR1 SEHNR and CDR2 FQNEAQ (reference sequence). Trimming cost V 2 bases and J 2 bases, with 18 bases left between them. The CDR3 DNA sequence: TGTGCCAGCAGCTTATGGACCAGGGCTAGCGCACAAGAGACCCAGTACTTC. Protein: CASSLWTRASAQETQYF.

The chain combines TRBV28 with TRBJ2-1, with 9 positions matching TRBD1. With V trimmed by 5 bases and J by 4 bases, 6 bases remained unmatched. In germline, CDR1 is MDHEN, CDR2 SYDVKM. The CDR3 has 15 amino acids. For the CDR3, the DNA is TGTGCCAGCAGTCCCCGGGACAGGGCATACAATGAGCAGTTCTTC. Protein sequence: CASSPRDRAYNEQFF.

The chain couples TRBV29-1 to TRBJ2-3; D gene unclear. The germline V gene has CDR1 SQVTM and CDR2 ANQGSEA. V was trimmed by 3 bases and J by 8 bases, leaving 18 bases between them. CDR3 length: 14 amino acids. The chain's CDR3 is CSVDRWLDPVTQYF. The CDR3 DNA follows: TGCAGCGTTGATCGGTGGTTAGATCCCGTTACGCAGTATTTT.

This clone has a handful of counts. The same CDR3 also results from other DNA sequences found in this sample. The chain couples TRBV5-1 to TRBJ2-7, with D perhaps being TRBD1 or TRBD2 (6 bases each). Deletions cut 0 bases from V and 1 base from J, with 8 bases between. The CDR3 spans 14 residues. Germline values: CDR1 SGHRS, CDR2 YFSETQ. As DNA, the CDR3 is TGCGCCAGCAGCTTGGCGGGGGCTTCCTACGAGCAGTACTTC. Encoded protein: CASSLAGASYEQYF.

The chain carries TRBV6-5 and TRBJ1-1, with 10 bases matching TRBD1. The CDR3 contains 14 residues. Unmatched junction bases numbered 4, after V lost 7 bases and J lost 2 bases. Germline lookup yields CDR1 MNHEY and CDR2 SVGAGI. The CDR3 DNA sequence: TGTGCCAGCATCCGGGACAGGGGAAACACTGAAGCTTTCTTT. This sequence encodes CASIRDRGNTEAFF.

The genes are TRBV28 and TRBJ2-5; 8 bases are shared with TRBD2. Per the germline V gene, CDR1 is MDHEN and CDR2 is SYDVKM. Trimming at V came to 7 bases and at J to 5 bases, leaving 6 bases not matched to a gene. CDR3 length equals 13 residues. CDR3 loop: CASMGLGGETQYF. DNA for the CDR3: TGTGCCAGCATGGGACTAGGCGGGGAGACCCAGTACTTC.

This clone was detected a few times. The rearrangement joins TRBV9 to TRBJ2-7; tentative D call: TRBD1 (6 bases). CDR1 and CDR2 (germline): SGDLS, YYNGEE. V gave up 3 bases and J gave up 5 bases, with 6 bases separating them. The CDR3 runs 11 residues. In DNA form, the CDR3 reads TGTGCCAGCAGCGACAGGGACGAGCAGTACTTC. This translates into CASSDRDEQYF.

The chain joins TRBV5-1 to TRBJ2-1, with 10 bases fitting TRBD1. The CDR3 is 14 residues long. Trimming at V came to 7 bases and at J to 6 bases, leaving 7 bases not matched to a gene. Per the germline V gene, CDR1 is SGHRS and CDR2 is YFSETQ. The CDR3 DNA reads TGCGCCAGCGGCGGGACAGGGGAAGGCAATGAGCAGTTCTTC. It is translated as CASGGTGEGNEQFF.

This clone is a singleton in its sample. The chain uses TRBV4-3 and TRBJ2-1, with 11 bases aligning to TRBD2. From germline, CDR1 is LGHNA and CDR2 YSLEER. Trimming removed 5 bases from V and 11 bases from J; junction bases left unmatched: 8. The CDR3 is 14 amino acids. CDR3 nucleotide sequence: TGCGCCAGCAGCGGGACTAGCGGCCCCCAGAAGCAGTTCTTC. It codes for CASSGTSGPQKQFF.

The chain has TRBV2 and TRBJ2-2, with 13 bases identical to TRBD2. The CDR3 contains 18 residues. CDR1 is SNHLY and CDR2 is FYNNEI in the germline V gene. Losses at the gene ends were 5 bases for V and 3 bases for J; bases not matched to a gene: 9. This CDR3 is CASSTGLAGAWDTGELFF. The CDR3 nucleotides read TGTGCCAGCAGTACCGGACTAGCGGGAGCGTGGGACACCGGGGAGCTGTTTTTT.

The chain couples TRBV4-2 to TRBJ2-7; the match to TRBD2 covers 7 bases. J was trimmed by 2 bases and V by 0 bases; bases with no gene match: 4. This CDR3 is 15 amino acids long. Germline V CDR1 and CDR2: LGHNA, YNFKEQ. CDR3 DNA sequence: TGTGCCAGCAGCCAAGATAGACTAGCTACCTACGAGCAGTACTTC. This gives the protein CASSQDRLATYEQYF.

The chain carries TRBV15 and TRBJ2-7; 7 bases align to TRBD1. The CDR3 extends over 13 amino acids. Trimming took 6 bases from V and 1 from J; bases not matched to a gene: 3. Germline V gene sequence: CDR1 LNHNV, CDR2 YYDKDF (reference sequence). The CDR3 reads CATRTGTSYEQYF. CDR3 DNA: TGTGCCACCAGGACAGGGACATCCTACGAGCAGTACTTC.

This clone has a handful of counts. J is TRBJ2-5 and V is TRBV19; the match to TRBD1 covers 10 bases. Germline CDR1 is LNHDA and CDR2 is SQIVND (reference sequence). This CDR3 contains 15 residues. V was clipped by 6 bases and J by 4 bases; unmatched bases: 8. CDR3 coding DNA: TGTGCCAGTAGCGCCGGGACAGGGGTAGGAGAGACCCAGTACTTC. Amino acids: CASSAGTGVGETQYF.

This clone was seen only a few times. V and J are TRBV27 and TRBJ1-2; 10 nucleotides line up with TRBD1. The germline V gene has CDR1 MNHEY and CDR2 SMNVEV (reference sequence). Germline trimming cut 5 bases from V and 2 bases from J; bases unmatched to any gene: 5. The CDR3 is 15 amino acids. In nucleotides, the CDR3 is TGTGCCAGCAGTCTTCAGGGACAGGGGAACTATGGCTACACCTTC. Amino acid sequence: CASSLQGQGNYGYTF.

The J gene is TRBJ2-7, the V gene TRBV7-9, with TRBD2 matching over 15 bases. This CDR3 region has 15 residues. The J segment lost 3 bases and the V segment lost 5 bases, leaving 2 bases of the junction unmatched. Germline CDR1 and CDR2: SEHNR and FQNEAQ (reference sequence). The CDR3 is CASSEGLAGGYEQYF. The DNA of the CDR3 is TGTGCCAGCAGCGAGGGACTAGCGGGAGGCTACGAGCAGTACTTC.

The V gene is TRBV2, the J gene TRBJ2-2; no clear D. Per the germline V gene, CDR1 is SNHLY and CDR2 is FYNNEI. The V end lost 2 bases, the J end lost 4 bases, and 11 bases lay between the germline ends. The CDR3 covers 15 residues. CDR3 in DNA: TGTGCCAGCAGTGAACTTTCCCAGATCACCGGGGAGCTGTTTTTT. Amino acids: CASSELSQITGELFF.

The CDR3 bases are TGCGCCAGCTGCGGGACAGGGGACCAGCCCCAGCATTTT. Translated: CASCGTGDQPQHF. J is TRBJ1-5 and V is TRBV10-2; 10 bases fit TRBD1. V dropped 8 bases and J dropped 7; count of bases not matched to a gene: 5. Germline V gene sequence: CDR1 WSHSY, CDR2 SAAADI. The CDR3 is 13 residues long.

This chain links TRBV15 with TRBJ2-7, with a possible D match to TRBD1 (5 bases). Trimming shortened V by 1 base and J by 4 bases, and 14 bases separated the two germline ends. This CDR3 contains 15 residues. Germline CDR1 LNHNV, CDR2 YYDKDF (reference sequence). The CDR3 DNA reads as TGTGCCACCAGCAGAGGGGCAGGGATCTTGTACGAGCAGTACTTC. Translating gives CATSRGAGILYEQYF.

This chain joins TRBV6-5 and TRBJ2-5, with 14 positions matching TRBD2. From germline, CDR1 is MNHEY and CDR2 SVGAGI. Trimming cost V 5 bases and J 8 bases; bases outside gene matches: 7. This CDR3 is built from 15 residues. DNA of the CDR3: TGTGCCAGCAGTCCGACTAGCGGGGGGGCGGAAACCCAGTACTTC. It yields the protein CASSPTSGGAETQYF.

V usage is TRBV9 and J usage is TRBJ2-3, with TRBD2 matching over 7 bases. Germline assignment: CDR1 SGDLS and CDR2 YYNGEE. CDR3 size: 17 residues. V trimming: 0 bases; J trimming: 3 bases; junction bases outside the gene matches: 10. CDR3 loop: CASSVDGSGGGTDTQYF. CDR3 nucleotide sequence: TGTGCCAGCAGCGTAGACGGAAGTGGGGGGGGTACAGATACGCAGTATTTT.

The table lists this clone with a count of one. V usage is TRBV7-8 and J usage is TRBJ2-7; 14 bases line up with TRBD2. The J segment lost 6 bases and the V segment lost 4 bases, leaving 8 bases of the junction unmatched. The germline CDR1 and CDR2 sequences are SGHVS and FQNEAQ. The CDR3 sequence is 16 residues long. The CDR3, as DNA: TGTGCCAGCAGCTCCCCCCCGGGACTAGCGGGAGTCGAGCAGTACTTC. Translation gives CASSSPPGLAGVEQYF.

The V and J genes are TRBV5-6 and TRBJ2-7, with 7 nucleotides matching TRBD1. The CDR3 contains 13 residues. CDR1 is SGHDT and CDR2 is YYEEEE in the germline V gene. Trimming cost V 5 bases and J 2 bases; bases outside gene matches: 4. CDR3 DNA: TGTGCCAGCAGTTCGGACAGGCCCTACGAGCAGTACTTC. Its protein product is CASSSDRPYEQYF.

The DNA for the CDR3 is TGTGCCAGCCTAGAATTTGGTAGCCTGGACGAGCAGTACTTC. Amino acid sequence: CASLEFGSLDEQYF. The rearrangement joins TRBV28 to TRBJ2-7; the D is unclear. The CDR3 contains 14 residues. V was shortened by 8 bases and J by 5 bases, with 19 bases between the two germline ends. Germline V CDR1 and CDR2: MDHEN, SYDVKM.

The chain joins TRBV7-9 to TRBJ1-5, with TRBD1 identical over 7 bases. The J segment lost 7 bases and the V segment lost 5 bases, leaving 8 bases of the junction unmatched. CDR1 is SEHNR and CDR2 is FQNEAQ in the germline V gene (reference sequence). The CDR3 loop spans 14 amino acids. As DNA, the CDR3 is TGTGCCAGCAGCGAGGGACAGTCTGGACAGCCCCAGCATTTT. This gives the protein CASSEGQSGQPQHF.

The rearrangement links TRBV7-6 to TRBJ2-7; 9 bases are shared with TRBD2. This CDR3 comprises 15 residues. Germline values: CDR1 SGHVS, CDR2 FNYEAQ. With V trimmed by 8 bases and J by 1 base, 9 bases remained unmatched. The CDR3 is CASSIAGGTSYEQYF. The CDR3 bases are TGTGCCAGCTCCATTGCGGGGGGGACTTCCTACGAGCAGTACTTC.

The chain employs TRBV11-2 and TRBJ2-7, with TRBD2 identical over 8 bases. Germline CDR1 reads SGHAT; CDR2 reads FQNNGV. The CDR3 runs 14 residues. J lost 4 bases, V lost 5 bases, and 7 bases had no gene match. This CDR3 is CASSPSSGRYEQYF. In nucleotides, the CDR3 is TGTGCCAGCAGCCCCTCGAGCGGGAGATACGAGCAGTACTTC.

CDR3 residues: CAWSPKNEKLFF. For the CDR3, the DNA is TGTGCCTGGAGCCCGAAGAATGAAAAACTGTTTTTT. The chain uses TRBV30 and TRBJ1-4; D call uncertain. This CDR3 is 12 amino acids long. Between the trimmed V and J ends, which lost 3 bases and 5 bases, there was a span of 7 bases. Per the germline V gene, CDR1 is GTSNPN and CDR2 is SVGIG (reference sequence).

The J gene is TRBJ1-2, the V gene TRBV15; 8 positions agree with TRBD1. Losses at the gene ends were 5 bases for V and 3 bases for J; bases not matched to a gene: 17. The CDR3 spans 18 residues. Germline-derived CDR1 and CDR2 are LNHNV and YYDKDF (reference sequence). The CDR3: CATSSTRTGLSVYYGYTF. DNA of the CDR3: TGTGCCACCAGCTCCACCCGGACAGGGCTGAGTGTGTACTATGGCTACACCTTC.

The chain recombines TRBV2 with TRBJ2-7, with D possibly matching TRBD1 (6 bases). The CDR3 has 14 amino acids. The germline gives CDR1 SNHLY, CDR2 FYNNEI. Trimming took off 5 bases at V and 0 bases at J, with 11 bases between the two ends. CDR3 sequence: CASSPRTVSYEQYF. The CDR3 DNA reads as TGTGCCAGCAGTCCCCGGACAGTCTCCTACGAGCAGTACTTC.

This clone showed up just once. This chain joins TRBV5-1 and TRBJ2-7; 9 bases match TRBD2. CDR1 and CDR2 (germline): SGHRS, YFSETQ. The trim removed 2 bases at V and 4 bases at J, leaving 4 bases unmatched. The CDR3 consists of 14 residues. This CDR3 reads CASSFSGSRYEQYF. CDR3 nucleotide sequence: TGCGCCAGCAGCTTTAGCGGGAGCCGGTACGAGCAGTACTTC.